Listed here are 21 T cell receptor beta chains from one sample, sequenced in a study of neoadjuvant anti-PD-1 for oral cavity cancer. TCRdb's table, derived via immunoSEQ multiplex PCR, lists solely in-frame clones and lacks some. There are approximately 14,000 clones in the sample; 55% to 75% occur only once, and 3% lies in the top ten. This specimen was PBMCs, taken before nivolumab (anti-PD-1) treatment. The receptors derive from a person between 40 and 80 years old with oral cavity squamous cell carcinoma.

The genes are TRBV5-1 and TRBJ2-1, with TRBD2 identical over 11 bases. This CDR3 is built from 19 residues. Germline V lookup: CDR1 SGHRS, CDR2 YFSETQ. After removal of 4 bases from V and 2 bases from J, the junction contained 14 bases not matched to a gene. The CDR3 spells CASSQNLIAGGPPYNEQFF. CDR3 nucleotides: TGCGCCAGCAGCCAGAACCTTATAGCGGGAGGGCCCCCCTACAATGAGCAGTTCTTC. Complete variable domain (other parts from reference TRBV5-1 and TRBJ2-1): KAGVTQTPRYLIKTRGQQVTLSCSPISGHRSVSWYQQTPGQGLQFLFEYFSETQRNKGNFPGRFSGRQFSNSRSEMNVSTLELGDSALYLCASSQNLIAGGPPYNEQFFGPGTRLTVL.

The gene calls are TRBV13 and TRBJ2-7; D ambiguous. The CDR3 is 14 amino acids. Germline CDR1 is PRHDT and CDR2 is FYEKMQ (reference sequence). Trimming removed 0 bases from V and 1 base from J, with 7 bases in between. In nucleotides, the CDR3 is TGTGCCAGCAGCTTAGGAGGGATTTCCTACGAGCAGTACTTC. It codes for CASSLGGISYEQYF.

The chain combines TRBV27 with TRBJ2-2, with TRBD1 matching over 9 bases. Germline values: CDR1 MNHEY, CDR2 SMNVEV (reference sequence). V was clipped by 4 bases and J by 6 bases; unmatched bases: 3. This CDR3 comprises 14 residues. The chain's CDR3 is CASSSWTGAGELFF. CDR3 coding DNA: TGTGCCAGCAGTTCGTGGACAGGGGCCGGGGAGCTGTTTTTT.

The J gene is TRBJ2-1, the V gene TRBV9; D not resolved. V lost 0 bases and J 5 bases, leaving 6 bases between the germline ends. Per the germline V gene, CDR1 is SGDLS and CDR2 is YYNGEE. The CDR3 spans 13 residues. CDR3 amino acids: CASSVGTNNEQFF. The CDR3, as DNA: TGTGCCAGCAGCGTAGGGACCAACAATGAGCAGTTCTTC.

This chain connects TRBV9 to TRBJ2-6; D not certain. V lost 1 base and J 1 base, leaving 6 bases between the germline ends. Germline CDR1 SGDLS, CDR2 YYNGEE. The CDR3 runs 15 residues. The CDR3 reads CASSVKSSGANVLTF. The CDR3 DNA sequence: TGTGCCAGCAGCGTAAAGTCTTCTGGGGCCAACGTCCTGACTTTC.

This chain links TRBV6-6 with TRBJ2-7; no definite D call. V shed 0 bases and J shed 2 bases, with 14 bases lying between them. The CDR3 has 16 residues. Germline V gives CDR1 MNHNY, CDR2 SVGAGI (reference sequence). CDR3 amino acids: CASSYSFLKRTYEQYF. Written as DNA, the CDR3 is TGTGCCAGCAGTTACTCTTTTCTGAAGCGTACCTACGAGCAGTACTTC.

V gene TRBV6-5 combines with J gene TRBJ1-1; unclear D gene. The CDR3 consists of 11 residues. The V gene lost 2 bases and the J gene lost 8 bases, with 6 bases spanning the gap. Per the germline V gene, CDR1 is MNHEY and CDR2 is SVGAGI. CDR3 sequence reads: CASSYGREAFF. CDR3 nucleotides: TGTGCCAGCAGTTACGGTAGAGAAGCTTTCTTT.

V is TRBV2 and J is TRBJ2-1; 9 nucleotides align to TRBD2. The germline gives CDR1 SNHLY, CDR2 FYNNEI. The CDR3 runs to 15 residues. V was clipped by 6 bases and J by 0 bases; unmatched bases: 3. The CDR3 nucleotides are TGTGCCAGCAGCAAAGCGGGGGGCTCCTACAATGAGCAGTTCTTC. Its translation: CASSKAGGSYNEQFF.

This clone turned up a few times. V and J are TRBV4-2 and TRBJ2-7; 10 bases are shared with TRBD1. The J segment lost 2 bases and the V segment lost 3 bases, leaving 1 base of the junction unmatched. The CDR3 consists of 14 residues. Germline V gene lookup returns CDR1 LGHNA and CDR2 YNFKEQ. CDR3 protein: CASSQGQGTYEQYF. The CDR3 nucleotides are TGTGCCAGCAGCCAGGGACAGGGGACCTACGAGCAGTACTTC.

This rearrangement joins TRBV19 to TRBJ1-5; D ambiguous. Germline V gives CDR1 LNHDA, CDR2 SQIVND (reference sequence). The V gene lost 5 bases and the J gene lost 1 base, with 6 bases spanning the gap. This CDR3 is built from 13 residues. CDR3 loop: CASSVWSNQPQHF. The CDR3 DNA reads TGTGCCAGTAGTGTCTGGAGCAATCAGCCCCAGCATTTT. The full variable domain, with the rest looked up from reference TRBV19 and TRBJ1-5, is DGGITQSPKYLFRKEGQNVTLSCEQNLNHDAMYWYRQDPGQGLRLIYYSQIVNDFQKGDIAEGYSVSREKKESFPLTVTSAQKNPTAFYLCASSVWSNQPQHFGDGTRLSIL.

This clone has only a few counts. CDR3 coding DNA: TGTGCCAGCTCACCACCTCTGGGGGGATCCCCCTACGAGCAGTACTTC. Protein sequence: CASSPPLGGSPYEQYF. This sequence joins TRBV18 and TRBJ2-7; maybe TRBD2 (6 bases). V was cut by 0 bases and J by 2 bases, with 14 bases left in between. The CDR3 contains 16 residues. Germline V CDR1 and CDR2: KGHSH, LQKENI.

The CDR3 region has the DNA TGCGCCAGCAGCCGGACCAGGGGACAGTCAAGCCGTTTGAACACCGGGGAGCTGTTTTTT. It yields the protein CASSRTRGQSSRLNTGELFF. The V and J genes are TRBV5-1 and TRBJ2-2; TRBD1 matches 7 bases. Germline-derived CDR1 and CDR2 are SGHRS and YFSETQ. With V trimmed by 4 bases and J by 1 base, 19 bases remained unmatched. The CDR3 is made up of 20 amino acids.

The chain links TRBV25-1 to TRBJ1-1; unclear D gene. The CDR3 runs 13 residues. V lost 7 bases, J lost 0 bases, and 9 bases lay in between. The V gene's germline CDR1 is MGHDK and CDR2 SYGVNS. Written as DNA, the CDR3 is TGTGCCAGCATAGACGACGTGAACACTGAAGCTTTCTTT. It specifies CASIDDVNTEAFF. The entire variable domain, with the rest obtained from reference TRBV25-1 and TRBJ1-1, is as follows: EADIYQTPRYLVIGTGKKITLECSQTMGHDKMYWYQQDPGMELHLIHYSYGVNSTEKGDLSSESTVSRIRTEHFPLTLESARPSHTSQYLCASIDDVNTEAFFGQGTRLTVV.

This sequence joins TRBV7-3 and TRBJ2-5; D tentatively reads TRBD1 or TRBD2 (7 bases each). Germline V gene data show CDR1 as SGHTA and CDR2 as FQGTGA. The CDR3 has 15 amino acids. Trimming took 3 bases from V and 4 from J, leaving 15 bases between them. CDR3 amino acids: CASSFQGGSRETQYF. The CDR3 nucleotides read TGTGCCAGCAGCTTTCAGGGGGGGAGTCGAGAGACCCAGTACTTC.

The chain couples TRBV11-2 to TRBJ1-2; weak D call: TRBD1 (5 bases). Germline V gene sequence: CDR1 SGHAT, CDR2 FQNNGV. The ends were cut back, 8 bases at V and 4 bases at J, with 20 bases in the middle. The CDR3 contains 15 residues. The DNA for the CDR3 is TGTGCCAGCCGTAGACCAGGGCGGATTGTCTATGGCTACACCTTC. As protein: CASRRPGRIVYGYTF.

This chain uses TRBV9 with TRBJ1-4, with D perhaps matching TRBD1 (6 bases). In germline, CDR1 is SGDLS, CDR2 YYNGEE. V was trimmed by 3 bases and J by 10 bases, leaving 13 bases between them. The CDR3 has 13 amino acids. The chain's CDR3 is CASSGTGRRKLFF. The DNA for the CDR3 is TGTGCCAGCAGCGGCACAGGGAGGAGAAAACTGTTTTTT.

The chain has TRBV2 and TRBJ1-2; D not resolved. The CDR3 sequence is 11 residues long. Germline CDR1 reads SNHLY; CDR2 reads FYNNEI. The V end lost 6 bases, the J end lost 8 bases, and 10 bases lay between the germline ends. The DNA of the CDR3 is TGTGCCAGCAGACAGTTCGAGGGCTACACCTTC. Its protein is CASRQFEGYTF.

The chain uses TRBV7-2 and TRBJ2-3; D unclear. The CDR3 extends over 13 amino acids. With 2 bases removed from V and 3 bases from J, the gap between germline ends came to 6 bases. Germline V gene lookup returns CDR1 SGHTA and CDR2 FQGNSA. CDR3 sequence (DNA): TGTGCCAGCAGCTTATGGCAGACAGATACGCAGTATTTT. Translation: CASSLWQTDTQYF.

The CDR3 nucleotides read TGTGCCAGTACCCCGAGCTCCTACGAGCAGTACTTC. It is translated as CASTPSSYEQYF. V gene TRBV6-6 combines with J gene TRBJ2-7; no definite D call. This CDR3 has 12 amino acids. V gave up 9 bases and J gave up 0 bases, with 9 bases separating them. Germline values: CDR1 MNHNY, CDR2 SVGAGI (reference sequence).

The chain joins TRBV15 to TRBJ1-6, with unresolved D. Per germline, CDR1 LNHNV and CDR2 YYDKDF (reference sequence). Trimming pared 0 bases from V and 7 bases from J, leaving 13 bases between. The CDR3 totals 16 residues. Here the CDR3 reads CATSREPGQQNSPLHF. The CDR3 region has the DNA TGTGCCACCAGCAGAGAACCCGGGCAGCAAAATTCACCCCTCCACTTT.

The chain has TRBV10-1 and TRBJ1-4; tentatively, D is TRBD1 (5 bases). CDR3 length: 14 residues. Trimming removed 6 bases at V and 1 base at J, with 9 bases between. From germline, CDR1 is WNHNN and CDR2 SYGVQD (reference sequence). The CDR3 DNA sequence: TGCGCCAGCAGCGGTGGGGGAACTAATGAAAAACTGTTTTTT. Protein product: CASSGGGTNEKLFF.